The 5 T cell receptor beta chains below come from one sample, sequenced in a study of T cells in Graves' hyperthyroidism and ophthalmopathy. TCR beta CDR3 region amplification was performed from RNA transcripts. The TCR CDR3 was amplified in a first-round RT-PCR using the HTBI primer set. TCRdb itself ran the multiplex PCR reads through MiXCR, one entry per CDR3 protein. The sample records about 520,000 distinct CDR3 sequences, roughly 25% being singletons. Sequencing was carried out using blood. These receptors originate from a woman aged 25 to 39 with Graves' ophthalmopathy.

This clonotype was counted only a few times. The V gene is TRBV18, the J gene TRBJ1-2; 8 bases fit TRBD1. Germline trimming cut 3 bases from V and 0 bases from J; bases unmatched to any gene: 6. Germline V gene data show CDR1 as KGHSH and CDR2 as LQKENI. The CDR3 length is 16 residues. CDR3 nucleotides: TGTGCCAGCTCACCGGGCGGACAGGGCCCTAACTATGGCTACACCTTC. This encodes CASSPGGQGPNYGYTF.

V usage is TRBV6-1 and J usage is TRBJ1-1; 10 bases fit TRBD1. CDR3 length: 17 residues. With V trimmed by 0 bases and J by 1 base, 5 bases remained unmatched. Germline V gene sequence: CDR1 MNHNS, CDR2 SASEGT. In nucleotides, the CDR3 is TGTGCCAGCAGTGAAGCAGAGGGGGACAGGGGGAACACTGAAGCTTTCTTT. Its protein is CASSEAEGDRGNTEAFF.

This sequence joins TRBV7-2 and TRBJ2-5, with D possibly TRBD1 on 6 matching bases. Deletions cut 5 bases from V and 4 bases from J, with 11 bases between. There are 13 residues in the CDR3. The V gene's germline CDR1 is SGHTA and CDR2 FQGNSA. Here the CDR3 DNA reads TGTGCCAGCAGCCGCAGGGGAACAGAGACCCAGTACTTC. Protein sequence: CASSRRGTETQYF.

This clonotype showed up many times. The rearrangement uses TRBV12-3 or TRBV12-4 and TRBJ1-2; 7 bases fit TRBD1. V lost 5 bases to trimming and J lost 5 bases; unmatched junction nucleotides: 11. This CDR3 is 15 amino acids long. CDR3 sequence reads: CASSKRQGLSYGYTF. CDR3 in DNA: TGTGCCAGCAGTAAGAGACAGGGTTTGAGTTATGGCTACACCTTC.

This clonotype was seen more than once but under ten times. In DNA, the CDR3 is TGCGCCAGCAGCTTAGGCGGGGGCTTGTACCAAGAGACCCAGTACTTC. Translated, it gives CASSLGGGLYQETQYF. The chain is built from TRBV5-1 and TRBJ2-5; D perhaps matches TRBD2 (7 bases). The CDR3 extends over 16 amino acids. CDR1 SGHRS and CDR2 YFSETQ come from the germline V gene. V lost 2 bases and J 0 bases, leaving 14 bases between the germline ends.